Presented here are 19 T cell receptor beta chains from one specimen sequenced in a study of blood T cell repertoires in COVID-19. This table comes from immunoSEQ multiplex PCR, and its TCRdb copy is limited to in-frame clones, with some not included. The table has a few hundred thousand clones, 70% to 90% seen once; the top ten hold roughly 1.7%. Input material: PBMCs or T cells enriched from blood (not recorded which). Every receptor here comes from a woman aged 45-59 years who had recovered from COVID-19.

The chain combines TRBV19 with TRBJ2-7; 7 nucleotides align to TRBD2. Germline CDR1 and CDR2: LNHDA and SQIVND (reference sequence). V trimming: 4 bases; J trimming: 3 bases; junction bases outside the gene matches: 6. The CDR3 runs to 14 residues. The CDR3 DNA sequence: TGTGCCAGTAGTACCGGGAGGCCTTACTACGAGCAGTACTTC. This encodes CASSTGRPYYEQYF. Complete variable domain (other parts from reference TRBV19 and TRBJ2-7): DGGITQSPKYLFRKEGQNVTLSCEQNLNHDAMYWYRQDPGQGLRLIYYSQIVNDFQKGDIAEGYSVSREKKESFPLTVTSAQKNPTAFYLCASSTGRPYYEQYFGPGTRLTVT.

V usage is TRBV7-3 and J usage is TRBJ2-2; weak D call: TRBD1 (6 bases). V gave up 4 bases and J gave up 6 bases, with 12 bases separating them. There are 14 residues in the CDR3. CDR1 and CDR2 (germline): SGHTA, FQGTGA. Here the CDR3 DNA reads TGTGCCAGCAGCTGGGACAACGGTTCCGGGGAGCTGTTTTTT. Translated: CASSWDNGSGELFF.

CDR3 region: CASFEGGVIPYEQYF. CDR3 nucleotides: TGTGCCAGCTTCGAGGGGGGGGTGATCCCCTACGAGCAGTACTTC. The V and J genes are TRBV5-6 and TRBJ2-7, with D perhaps matching TRBD2 (7 bases). Trimming stripped 7 bases from V and 2 bases from J, with 19 bases between. The germline gives CDR1 SGHDT, CDR2 YYEEEE. This CDR3 spans 15 amino acids.

The V gene is TRBV19, the J gene TRBJ2-7; 12 bases map to TRBD2. V lost 3 bases, J lost 5 bases, and 5 bases stayed unmatched. Germline values: CDR1 LNHDA, CDR2 SQIVND (reference sequence). The CDR3 has 15 amino acids. CDR3 coding DNA: TGTGCCAGTAGTATCTCGGGACTAGCGGGTAACGAGCAGTACTTC. This gives the protein CASSISGLAGNEQYF.

This chain links TRBV28 with TRBJ1-4, with D uncertain. The germline V gene encodes CDR1 MDHEN and CDR2 SYDVKM. The CDR3 contains 13 residues. Trimming took 7 bases from V and 4 from J, leaving 10 bases between them. The CDR3 sequence: CASKWGGNEKLFF. CDR3 DNA: TGTGCCAGCAAGTGGGGAGGTAATGAAAAACTGTTTTTT.

The CDR3 coding sequence is TGTGCCAGCAGCTGGGGTGGACTAGCGGGAGCCTACGAGCAGTACTTC. As protein: CASSWGGLAGAYEQYF. The V and J genes are TRBV11-2 and TRBJ2-7; 13 bases match TRBD2. CDR1 and CDR2 (germline): SGHAT, FQNNGV. V lost 4 bases, J lost 2 bases, and 5 bases stayed unmatched. This CDR3 is built from 16 residues.

V and J are TRBV28 and TRBJ1-2, with 7 bases identical to TRBD1. V was clipped by 9 bases and J by 8 bases; unmatched bases: 12. Germline V gene data show CDR1 as MDHEN and CDR2 as SYDVKM. The length of the CDR3 is 13 residues. The CDR3 protein is CASQQGGNPGYTF. The CDR3 DNA reads TGTGCCAGTCAGCAGGGGGGTAATCCCGGCTACACCTTC.

The chain joins TRBV14 to TRBJ2-5; no clear D. Germline CDR1 SGHDN, CDR2 FVKESK. This CDR3 is built from 12 residues. V shed 8 bases and J shed 3 bases, with 10 bases lying between them. CDR3 protein: CASAGYEETQYF. CDR3 coding DNA: TGTGCCAGCGCAGGTTATGAAGAGACCCAGTACTTC.

The V and J genes are TRBV5-1 and TRBJ1-4; no reliable D call. The germline V and J ends were trimmed by 2 bases and 3 bases, with 8 bases remaining between them. The germline gives CDR1 SGHRS, CDR2 YFSETQ. This CDR3 comprises 14 residues. The CDR3 sequence is CASSFNTANEKLFF. The CDR3 DNA is TGCGCCAGCAGCTTTAATACAGCTAATGAAAAACTGTTTTTT.

Here the CDR3 reads CASRDRLYMNTEAFF. The CDR3 DNA reads as TGTGCCAGCCGGGACAGACTATACATGAACACTGAAGCTTTCTTT. This chain uses TRBV6-5 with TRBJ1-1, with 7 bases lining up with TRBD1. CDR1 and CDR2 (germline): MNHEY, SVGAGI. The length of the CDR3 is 15 residues. Unmatched junction bases numbered 9, after V lost 8 bases and J lost 0 bases.

The chain couples TRBV3-1 (or the pseudogene TRBV3-2) to TRBJ1-1, with D maybe TRBD1 (5 bases). The CDR3 is 15 amino acids. Germline V gives CDR1 LGHDT, CDR2 YNNKEL (reference sequence). Trimming removed 1 base from V and 1 base from J, with 10 bases in between. CDR3 sequence: CASSQVAGENTEAFF. Written as DNA, the CDR3 is TGTGCCAGCAGCCAAGTGGCGGGGGAGAACACTGAAGCTTTCTTT.

The J gene is TRBJ2-5, the V gene TRBV27; TRBD1 agrees at 7 bases. The germline gives CDR1 MNHEY, CDR2 SMNVEV (reference sequence). This CDR3 region has 14 residues. With 3 bases clipped from V and 5 bases from J, the junction kept 6 bases outside the gene matches. The CDR3 reads CASSFVGGAETQYF. As DNA, the CDR3 is TGTGCCAGCAGTTTTGTAGGGGGCGCGGAGACCCAGTACTTC.

The chain links TRBV7-9 to TRBJ2-2, with 8 nucleotides matching TRBD1. Trimming at V came to 5 bases and at J to 13 bases, leaving 21 bases not matched to a gene. In germline, CDR1 is SEHNR, CDR2 FQNEAQ (reference sequence). CDR3 length: 17 residues. The CDR3 sequence: CASSPPAGTGFGPGLFF. The CDR3, as DNA: TGTGCCAGCAGCCCGCCCGCCGGGACAGGATTTGGCCCGGGGCTGTTTTTT.

The chain employs TRBV5-1 and TRBJ1-5; D unclear. Germline V gene lookup returns CDR1 SGHRS and CDR2 YFSETQ. The CDR3 sequence is 13 residues long. V was clipped by 4 bases and J by 0 bases, with 5 bases between them. The CDR3 DNA is TGCGCCAGCAGCCGTTATAGCAATCAGCCCCAGCATTTT. This encodes CASSRYSNQPQHF.

The CDR3 region has the DNA TGCGCCAGCAGCCTACAGGGGGATGGGGAAAAACTGTTTTTT. Its protein product is CASSLQGDGEKLFF. This chain joins TRBV5-1 and TRBJ1-4, with 8 bases identical to TRBD1. The V gene end was trimmed by 4 bases and the J gene end by 8 bases; junction bases not matched to a gene: 7. Germline CDR1 reads SGHRS; CDR2 reads YFSETQ. CDR3 size: 14 residues.

The gene calls are TRBV19 and TRBJ1-2, with a possible D match to TRBD1 (6 bases). Germline V gene data show CDR1 as LNHDA and CDR2 as SQIVND (reference sequence). The CDR3 is 15 amino acids. V was shortened by 1 base and J by 0 bases, with 9 bases between the two germline ends. CDR3 sequence: CASSIGDNANYGYTF. The CDR3 DNA reads as TGTGCCAGTAGTATAGGGGACAACGCTAACTATGGCTACACCTTC.

The J gene is TRBJ1-1, the V gene TRBV18; 8 bases are a match to TRBD1. Trimming cost V 6 bases and J 3 bases; bases outside gene matches: 6. Germline-derived CDR1 and CDR2 are KGHSH and LQKENI. The CDR3 loop spans 14 amino acids. CDR3 coding DNA: TGTGCCAGCTCTCGACAGGGGTGGGACACTGAAGCTTTCTTT. This sequence encodes CASSRQGWDTEAFF.

V and J are TRBV5-1 and TRBJ1-2; TRBD1 agrees at 7 bases. Losses at the gene ends were 0 bases for V and 3 bases for J; bases not matched to a gene: 5. The germline gives CDR1 SGHRS, CDR2 YFSETQ. This CDR3 is 15 amino acids long. The CDR3 protein is CASSLDGTDYYGYTF. CDR3 in DNA: TGCGCCAGCAGCTTGGACGGGACAGATTACTATGGCTACACCTTC.

Concerning this clone: The junction and the germline gene differ at one end; a read error may be behind it. The chain uses TRBV11-2 and TRBJ1-2; D remains unclear. The CDR3 is made up of 13 amino acids. CDR1 is SGHAT, CDR2 FQNNGV, per germline. As DNA, the CDR3 is TGTGCCAGCAGCTTAGATCCTGCCGGAGGGATCCATTTC. This encodes CASSLDPAGGIHF.